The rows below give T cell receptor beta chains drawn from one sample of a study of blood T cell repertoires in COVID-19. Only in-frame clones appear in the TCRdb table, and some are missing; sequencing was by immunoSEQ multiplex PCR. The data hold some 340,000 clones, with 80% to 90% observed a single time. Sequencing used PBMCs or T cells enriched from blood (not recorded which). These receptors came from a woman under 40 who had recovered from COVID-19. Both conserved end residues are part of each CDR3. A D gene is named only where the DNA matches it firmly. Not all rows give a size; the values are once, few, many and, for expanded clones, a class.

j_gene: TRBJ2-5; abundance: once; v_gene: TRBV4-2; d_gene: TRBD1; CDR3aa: CASSQGLRRTGGEETQYF; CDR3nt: TGTGCCAGCAGCCAAGGATTGCGGAGGACAGGGGGCGAAGAGACCCAGTACTTC
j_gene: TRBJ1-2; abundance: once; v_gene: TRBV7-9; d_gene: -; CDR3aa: CASSLGSGGYTF; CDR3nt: TGTGCCAGCAGCTTAGGTTCCGGGGGCTACACCTTC
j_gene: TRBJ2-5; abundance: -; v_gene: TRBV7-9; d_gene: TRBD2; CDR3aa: CASSLNSGGQETQYF; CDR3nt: TGTGCCAGCAGCTTGAATAGCGGGGGCCAAGAGACCCAGTACTTC
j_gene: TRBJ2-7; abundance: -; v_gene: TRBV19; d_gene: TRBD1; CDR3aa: CASSLGTGSSYEQYF; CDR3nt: TGTGCCAGTAGTTTGGGGACAGGGAGCTCCTACGAGCAGTACTTC
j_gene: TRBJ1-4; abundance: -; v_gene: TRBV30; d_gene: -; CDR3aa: CAWSAETVTNEKLFF; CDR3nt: TGTGCCTGGAGTGCGGAGACAGTGACTAATGAAAAACTGTTTTTT
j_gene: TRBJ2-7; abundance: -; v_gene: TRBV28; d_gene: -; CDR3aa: CASSSRGASYEQYF; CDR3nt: TGTGCCAGCAGTTCCCGGGGGGCTTCATACGAGCAGTACTTC
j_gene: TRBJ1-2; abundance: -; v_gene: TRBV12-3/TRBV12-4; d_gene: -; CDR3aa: CASSLGGFYGYTF; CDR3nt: TGTGCCAGCAGTTTAGGCGGGTTCTATGGCTACACCTTC
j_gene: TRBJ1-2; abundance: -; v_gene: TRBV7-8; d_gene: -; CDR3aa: CASSPGGVGNYGYTF; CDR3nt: TGTGCCAGCAGCCCCGGTGGAGTTGGGAACTATGGCTACACCTTC
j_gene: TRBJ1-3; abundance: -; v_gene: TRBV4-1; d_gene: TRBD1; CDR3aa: CASSQEGTGPLFSGNTIYF; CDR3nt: TGCGCCAGCAGCCAAGAGGGGACAGGGCCTCTTTTCTCTGGAAACACCATATATTTT
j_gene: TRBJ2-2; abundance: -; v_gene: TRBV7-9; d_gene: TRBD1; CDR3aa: CASSERTGTTGELFF; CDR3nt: TGTGCCAGCAGCGAGAGGACAGGGACTACCGGGGAGCTGTTTTTT
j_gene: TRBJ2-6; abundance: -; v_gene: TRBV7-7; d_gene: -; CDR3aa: CASSTQSRSGANVLTF; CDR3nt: TGTGCCAGCAGCACACAGTCCCGCTCTGGGGCCAACGTCCTGACTTTC
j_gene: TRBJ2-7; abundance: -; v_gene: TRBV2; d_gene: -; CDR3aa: CASSVHYEQYF; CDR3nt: TGTGCCAGCAGTGTCCACTACGAGCAGTACTTC
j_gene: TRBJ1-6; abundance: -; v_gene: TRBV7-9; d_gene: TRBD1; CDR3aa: CASSLPGQDSPLHF; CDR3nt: TGTGCCAGCAGCTTACCGGGACAGGATTCACCCCTCCACTTT
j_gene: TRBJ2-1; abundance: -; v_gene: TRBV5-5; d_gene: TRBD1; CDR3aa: CASSPTGDRVFNEQFF; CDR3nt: TGTGCCAGCAGCCCTACGGGGGACAGGGTTTTTAATGAGCAGTTCTTC
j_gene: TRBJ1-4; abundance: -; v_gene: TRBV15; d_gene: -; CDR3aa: CATRKSGSATLGANEKLFF; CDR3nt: TGTGCCACCAGAAAGTCCGGGAGCGCAACGTTAGGGGCTAATGAAAAACTGTTTTTT
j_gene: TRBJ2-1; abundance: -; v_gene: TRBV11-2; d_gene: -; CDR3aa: CASSLDQAFYNEQFF; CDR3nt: TGTGCCAGCAGCTTAGACCAGGCCTTCTACAATGAGCAGTTCTTC
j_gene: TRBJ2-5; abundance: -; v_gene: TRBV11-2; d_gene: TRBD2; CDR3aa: CASSLGLAGGRALGETQYF; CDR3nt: TGTGCCAGCAGCTTAGGGCTAGCGGGGGGGAGGGCGTTGGGTGAGACCCAGTACTTC
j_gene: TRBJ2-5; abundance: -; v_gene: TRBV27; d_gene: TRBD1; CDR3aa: CASSRMDRGYQETQYF; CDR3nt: TGTGCCAGCAGTAGGATGGACAGGGGGTACCAAGAGACCCAGTACTTC
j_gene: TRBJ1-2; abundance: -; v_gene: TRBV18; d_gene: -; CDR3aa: CASSTEWRGYGYTF; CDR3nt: TGTGCCAGCTCCACAGAATGGAGGGGCTATGGCTACACCTTC
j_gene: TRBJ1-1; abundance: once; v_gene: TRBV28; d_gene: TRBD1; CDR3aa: CASSYPTGRAGKAFF; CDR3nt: TGTGCCAGCAGTTACCCGACAGGGAGAGCCGGAAAAGCTTTCTTT
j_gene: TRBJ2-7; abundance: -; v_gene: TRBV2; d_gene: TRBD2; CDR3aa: CASSATSGGLLSEQYF; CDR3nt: TGTGCCAGCAGTGCTACTAGCGGGGGCCTGTTAAGCGAGCAGTACTTC
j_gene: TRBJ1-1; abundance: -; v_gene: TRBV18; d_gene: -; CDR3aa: CASSNGPSGGRTEAFF; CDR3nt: TGTGCCAGCTCAAACGGGCCCTCGGGGGGGAGGACTGAAGCTTTCTTT
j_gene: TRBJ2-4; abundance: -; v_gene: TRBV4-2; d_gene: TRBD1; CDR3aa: CASSQEPPGVGDREKNIQYF; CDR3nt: TGTGCCAGCAGCCAAGAACCCCCAGGGGTAGGGGACAGGGAAAAAAACATTCAGTACTTC
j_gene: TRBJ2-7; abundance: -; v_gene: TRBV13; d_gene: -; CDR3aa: CASSLGSQQYF; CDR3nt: TGTGCCAGCAGCTTAGGGAGCCAGCAGTACTTC
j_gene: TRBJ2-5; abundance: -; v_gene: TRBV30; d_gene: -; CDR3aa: CAWSLQETQYF; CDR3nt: TGTGCCTGGAGCTTACAAGAGACCCAGTACTTC
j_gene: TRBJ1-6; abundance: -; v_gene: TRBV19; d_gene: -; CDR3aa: CASSIAIDRYNSPLHF; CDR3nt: TGTGCCAGTAGTATAGCCATCGACAGGTATAATTCACCCCTCCACTTT
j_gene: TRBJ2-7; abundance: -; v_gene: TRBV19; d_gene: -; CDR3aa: CASSIGRGRPYEQYF; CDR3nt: TGTGCCAGTAGTATCGGCAGGGGGAGGCCCTACGAGCAGTACTTC
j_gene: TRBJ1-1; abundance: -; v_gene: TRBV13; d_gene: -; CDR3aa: CASSLGGTGIWDTEAFF; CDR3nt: TGTGCCAGCAGCCTCGGGGGGACGGGTATTTGGGACACTGAAGCTTTCTTT
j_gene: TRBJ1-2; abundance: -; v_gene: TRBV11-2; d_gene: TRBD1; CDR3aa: CASSRQGARDGYTF; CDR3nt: TGTGCCAGCAGCCGACAGGGGGCGCGGGATGGCTACACCTTC
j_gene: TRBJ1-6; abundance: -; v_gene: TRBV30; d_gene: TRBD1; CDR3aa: CALSGTATSSYNSPLHF; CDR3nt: TGTGCCTTGTCCGGGACAGCGACCAGCTCCTATAATTCACCCCTCCACTTT
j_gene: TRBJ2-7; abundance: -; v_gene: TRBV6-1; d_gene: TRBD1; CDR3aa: CASSETGDYEQYF; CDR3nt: TGTGCCAGCAGTGAGACAGGGGACTACGAGCAGTACTTC
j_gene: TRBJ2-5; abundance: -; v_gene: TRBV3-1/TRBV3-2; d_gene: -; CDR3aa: CASSQGWRQETQYF; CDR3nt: TGTGCCAGCAGCCAAGGGTGGAGGCAAGAGACCCAGTACTTC
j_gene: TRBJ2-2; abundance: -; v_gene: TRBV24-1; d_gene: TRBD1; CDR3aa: CATSDGRGYDTGELFF; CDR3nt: TGTGCCACCAGTGACGGCAGGGGGTATGACACCGGGGAGCTGTTTTTT
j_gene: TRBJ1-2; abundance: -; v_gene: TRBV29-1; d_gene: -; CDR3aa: CSVETPSQWSGYTF; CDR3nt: TGCAGCGTTGAAACCCCTTCCCAGTGGAGTGGCTACACCTTC
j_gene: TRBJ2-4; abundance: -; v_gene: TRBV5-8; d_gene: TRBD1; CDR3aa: CASSLRGQGLTIAKNIQYF; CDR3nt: TGTGCCAGCAGCTTGCGGGGACAGGGCCTGACTATAGCCAAAAACATTCAGTACTTC
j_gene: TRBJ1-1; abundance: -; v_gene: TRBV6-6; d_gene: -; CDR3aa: CASTRLNTEAFF; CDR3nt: TGTGCCAGCACGCGGTTGAACACTGAAGCTTTCTTT
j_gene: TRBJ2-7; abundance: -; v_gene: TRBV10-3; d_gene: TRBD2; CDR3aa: CAISDQRLAGAHEQYF; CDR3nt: TGTGCCATCAGCGATCAAAGACTAGCGGGGGCCCACGAGCAGTACTTC
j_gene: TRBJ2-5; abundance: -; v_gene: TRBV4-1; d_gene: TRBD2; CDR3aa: CASSLAGVSGGQETQYF; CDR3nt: TGCGCCAGCAGCCTAGCAGGGGTTAGCGGGGGGCAAGAGACCCAGTACTTC
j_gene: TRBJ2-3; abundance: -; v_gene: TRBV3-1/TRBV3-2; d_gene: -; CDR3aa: CASSQQFSTDTQYF; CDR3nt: TGTGCCAGCAGCCAACAGTTTAGCACAGATACGCAGTATTTT
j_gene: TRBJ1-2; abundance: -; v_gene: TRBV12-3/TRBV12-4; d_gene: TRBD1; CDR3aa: CASSLQGEGYTF; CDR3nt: TGTGCCAGCAGTTTACAGGGGGAGGGCTACACCTTC
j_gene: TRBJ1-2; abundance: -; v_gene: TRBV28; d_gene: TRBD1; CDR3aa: CASSPGGQGHYGYTF; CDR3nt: TGTGCCAGCAGTCCGGGGGGACAGGGGCACTATGGCTACACCTTC
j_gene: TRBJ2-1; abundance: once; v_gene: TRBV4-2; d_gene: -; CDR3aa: CASSQEGGAQAEQFF; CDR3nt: TGTGCCAGCAGCCAAGAAGGAGGCGCTCAGGCGGAGCAGTTCTTC
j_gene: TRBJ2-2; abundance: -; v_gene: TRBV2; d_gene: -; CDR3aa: CASSEGLAGTGELFF; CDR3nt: TGTGCCAGCAGTGAAGGGCTAGCTGGGACCGGGGAGCTGTTTTTT
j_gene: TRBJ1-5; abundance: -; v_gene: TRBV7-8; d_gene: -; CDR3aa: CASSPKPRDSDYSNQPQHF; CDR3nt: TGTGCCAGCAGCCCGAAACCGCGAGACAGCGATTATAGCAATCAGCCCCAGCATTTT